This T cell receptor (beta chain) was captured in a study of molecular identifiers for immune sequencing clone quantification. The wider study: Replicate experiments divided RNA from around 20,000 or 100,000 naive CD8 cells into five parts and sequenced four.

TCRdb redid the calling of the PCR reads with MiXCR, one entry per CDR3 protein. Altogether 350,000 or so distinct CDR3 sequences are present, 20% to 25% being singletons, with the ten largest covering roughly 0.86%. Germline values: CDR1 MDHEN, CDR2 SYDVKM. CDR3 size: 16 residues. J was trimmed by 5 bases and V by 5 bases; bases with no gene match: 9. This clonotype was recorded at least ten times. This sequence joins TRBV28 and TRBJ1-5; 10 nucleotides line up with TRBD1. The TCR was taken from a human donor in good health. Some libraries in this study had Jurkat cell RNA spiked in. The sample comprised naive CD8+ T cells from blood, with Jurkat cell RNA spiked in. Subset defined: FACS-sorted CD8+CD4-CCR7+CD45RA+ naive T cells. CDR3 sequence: CASSQIRDRGYQPQHF. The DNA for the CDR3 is TGTGCCAGCAGTCAAATCCGGGACAGGGGATATCAGCCCCAGCATTTT. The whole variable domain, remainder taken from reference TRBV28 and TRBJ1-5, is DVKVTQSSRYLVKRTGEKVFLECVQDMDHENMFWYRQDPGLGLRLIYFSYDVKMKEKGDIPEGYSVSREKKERFSLILESASTNQTSMYLCASSQIRDRGYQPQHFGDGTRLSIL.